This TCR beta chain was found in a study of cytomegalovirus exposure and HLA in healthy donors. The PCR employed 60 Vbeta primers together with 13 Jbeta primers. Sequencing used immunoSEQ multiplex PCR; TCRdb keeps in-frame clones, though not all of them. This table holds approximately 170,000 clones, around 75% found once. The ends were cut back, 4 bases at V and 4 bases at J, with 17 bases in the middle. The CDR3 is made up of 15 amino acids. The clonotype comes from a woman aged 25 to 39 in good health and CMV-seropositive. Sample: PBMCs. The V and J genes are TRBV23-1 and TRBJ2-7; D is uncertain. TRBV23-1 carries the ORF label, with uncertain function. This CDR3 reads CASSLLQSPIYEQYF. CDR3 in DNA: TGCGCCAGCAGTCTCCTACAGAGCCCAATTTACGAGCAGTACTTC.